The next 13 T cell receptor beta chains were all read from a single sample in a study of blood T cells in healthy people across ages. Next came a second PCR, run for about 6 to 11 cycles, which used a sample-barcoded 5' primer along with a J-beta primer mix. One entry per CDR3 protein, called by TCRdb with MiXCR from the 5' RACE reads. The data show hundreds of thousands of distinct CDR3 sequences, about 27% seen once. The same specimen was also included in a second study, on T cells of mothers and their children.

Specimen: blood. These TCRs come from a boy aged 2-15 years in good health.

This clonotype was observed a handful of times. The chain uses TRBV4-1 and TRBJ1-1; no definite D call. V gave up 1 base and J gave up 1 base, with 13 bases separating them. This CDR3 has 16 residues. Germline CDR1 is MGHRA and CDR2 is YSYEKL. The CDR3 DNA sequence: TGCGCCAGCAGCCAAGCTTGGCAGGTTACGAACACTGAAGCTTTCTTT. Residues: CASSQAWQVTNTEAFF.

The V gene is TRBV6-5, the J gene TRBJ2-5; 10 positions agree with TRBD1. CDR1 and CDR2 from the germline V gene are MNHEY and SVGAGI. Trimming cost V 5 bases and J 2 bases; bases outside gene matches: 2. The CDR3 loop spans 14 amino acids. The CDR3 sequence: CASSDRGQQETQYF. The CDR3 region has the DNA TGTGCCAGCAGTGACAGGGGGCAACAAGAGACCCAGTACTTC.

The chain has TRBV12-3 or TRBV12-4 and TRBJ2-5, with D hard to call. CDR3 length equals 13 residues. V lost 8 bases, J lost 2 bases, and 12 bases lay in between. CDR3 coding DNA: TGTGCCAGCGCACTTAGTGCTCAAGAGACCCAGTACTTC. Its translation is CASALSAQETQYF.

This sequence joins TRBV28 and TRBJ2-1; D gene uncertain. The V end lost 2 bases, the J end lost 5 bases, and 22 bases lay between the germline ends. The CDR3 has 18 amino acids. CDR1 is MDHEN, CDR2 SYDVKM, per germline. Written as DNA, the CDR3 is TGTGCCAGCAGTTTAAACCCCTTGGCCTCCCTGCGCGACAATGAGCAGTTCTTC. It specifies CASSLNPLASLRDNEQFF.

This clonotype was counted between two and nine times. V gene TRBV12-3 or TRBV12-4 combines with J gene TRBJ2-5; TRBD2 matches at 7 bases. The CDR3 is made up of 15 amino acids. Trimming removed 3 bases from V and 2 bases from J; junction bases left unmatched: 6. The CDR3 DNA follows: TGTGCCAGCAGTTTGGCCGGGAGGCAACAAGAGACCCAGTACTTC. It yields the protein CASSLAGRQQETQYF.

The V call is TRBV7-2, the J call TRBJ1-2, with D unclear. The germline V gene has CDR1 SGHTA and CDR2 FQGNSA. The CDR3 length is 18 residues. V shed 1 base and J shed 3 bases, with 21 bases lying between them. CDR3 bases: TGTGCCAGCAGCTTAGATACGACGTCCCCAAGTAGGCACTATGGCTACACCTTC. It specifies CASSLDTTSPSRHYGYTF. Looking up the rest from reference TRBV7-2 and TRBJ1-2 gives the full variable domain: GAGVSQSPSNKVTEKGKDVELRCDPISGHTALYWYRQSLGQGLEFLIYFQGNSAPDKSGLPSDRFSAERTGGSVSTLTIQRTQQEDSAVYLCASSLDTTSPSRHYGYTFGSGTRLTVV.

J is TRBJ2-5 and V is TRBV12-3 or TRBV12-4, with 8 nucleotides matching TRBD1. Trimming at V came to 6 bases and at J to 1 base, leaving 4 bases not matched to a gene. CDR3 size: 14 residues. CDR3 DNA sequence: TGTGCCAGCAGGGGACAGGAGGCCCAAGAGACCCAGTACTTC. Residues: CASRGQEAQETQYF.

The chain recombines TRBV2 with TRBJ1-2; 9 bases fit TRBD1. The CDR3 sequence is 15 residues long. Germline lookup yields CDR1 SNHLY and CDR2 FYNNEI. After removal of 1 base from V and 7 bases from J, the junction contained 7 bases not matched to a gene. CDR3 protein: CASSEELQGASGYTF. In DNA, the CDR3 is TGTGCCAGCAGTGAAGAGCTACAGGGGGCAAGTGGCTACACCTTC.

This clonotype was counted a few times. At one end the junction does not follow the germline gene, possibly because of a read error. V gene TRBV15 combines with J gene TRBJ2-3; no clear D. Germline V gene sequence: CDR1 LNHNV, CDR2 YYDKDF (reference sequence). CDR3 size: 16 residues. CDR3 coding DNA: TGCGCCACCAGCAGAGATGGAGAATTTATCACAGATACGCAGTATTTT. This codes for CATSRDGEFITDTQYF.

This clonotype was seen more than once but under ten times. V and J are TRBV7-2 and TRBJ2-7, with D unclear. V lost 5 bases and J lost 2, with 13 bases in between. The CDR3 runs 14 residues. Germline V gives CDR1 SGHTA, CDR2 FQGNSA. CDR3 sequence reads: CASSPMDGAYEQYF. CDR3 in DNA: TGTGCCAGCAGCCCGATGGATGGCGCCTACGAGCAGTACTTC.

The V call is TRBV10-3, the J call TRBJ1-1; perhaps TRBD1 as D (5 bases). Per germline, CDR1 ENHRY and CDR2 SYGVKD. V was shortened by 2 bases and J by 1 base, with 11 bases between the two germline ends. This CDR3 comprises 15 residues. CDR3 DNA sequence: TGTGCCATCAGTGAGCTCCGGACAAAGAACACTGAAGCTTTCTTT. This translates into CAISELRTKNTEAFF.

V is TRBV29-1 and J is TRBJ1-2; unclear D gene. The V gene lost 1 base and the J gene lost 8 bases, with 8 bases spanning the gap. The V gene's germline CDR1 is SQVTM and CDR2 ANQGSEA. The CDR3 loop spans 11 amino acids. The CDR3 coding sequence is TGCAGCGTTGAAGGGTCCTGGGGCTACACCTTC. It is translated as CSVEGSWGYTF.

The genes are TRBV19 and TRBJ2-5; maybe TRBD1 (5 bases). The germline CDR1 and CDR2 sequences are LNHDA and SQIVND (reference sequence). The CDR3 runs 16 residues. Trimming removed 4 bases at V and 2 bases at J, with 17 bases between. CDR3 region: CASSNLPAGIQETQYF. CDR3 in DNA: TGTGCCAGTAGTAACCTCCCCGCAGGGATTCAAGAGACCCAGTACTTC.